The TCR beta chain described here comes from a study of T cell repertoires in cytomegalovirus infection (dated by TCRdb to between 2019 and 2020). The study in broad terms: Peptide stimulations targeted recently identified HLA-C-restricted CMV epitopes, whose presentation resists viral immunomodulation, together with well-studied HLA-B-restricted epitopes. Because public TCR beta signatures pointed to carriage of CMV infection together with the matching HLA type, the HLA type of each donor mattered for the analysis. Beyond this particular receptor, the publication reports: Carriers of CMV infection plus the relevant HLA type were discriminated by the cumulative frequency of public TCR beta family members in the study cohort and in an independent roughly 370-donor cohort. In the ex vivo response, HLA-C-restricted CMV-specific TCR beta clonotypes were dominant, and in two of eight donors the single most frequent clonotype came from this HLA-C-restricted group.

This clonotype was recorded once. Its antigen is not yet known. Within one base of it there is no much larger clone, and no base qualities were kept. Just one read gives weak support. Instrument used: Illumina HiSeq 1500. The public reads were quality trimmed at Q25 with fastp and then assembled into clones with MiXCR by TCRdb, keeping productive beta chains. All rows with the same CDR3 protein become a single entry with the most common DNA and genes. This sample has 110,000 or so distinct CDR3 sequences in its table, and over 30% of those were observed once. 41% of the sample goes to the ten largest clones. What this sample's treatment or condition label stands for: in vitro stimulation with specific CMV peptide epitopes to enrich CMV-specific T cells. Reading the germline V gene (reference sequence) gives CDR1 SGHNT and CDR2 YYREEE. From cysteine to phenylalanine, the CDR3 is 17 amino acids long. The DNA shown is the 51-base CDR3, in frame from base 1. Trimmed from V: 5 bases; trimmed from J: 2 bases; junction bases lacking a gene match: 11.

The sequence is built from TRBV5-4 and TRBJ2-3; 10 of the junction bases match TRBD2. The receptor's source is a human donor in good health (CMV status not recorded). Some clones in this sample may be carry-over from other donors' samples. Source: CD8+ T cells from cultured PBMCs, taken from culture after CMV antigen stimulation. The nucleotide sequence is given as TGTGCCAGCAGTCTGGAGGGTAGCGGGGGGACCACAGATACGCAGTATTTT. Translated, it gives CASSLEGSGGTTDTQYF.